The 23 T cell receptor beta chains given below trace back to one sample, sequenced in a study of shared clonotypes between healthy human individuals. Only in-frame clones appear in the TCRdb table, and some are missing; sequencing was by immunoSEQ multiplex PCR. Of hundreds of thousands of clones in the sample, about 74% are singletons; the top ten hold about 1.8%. The sequenced sample was memory CD4+ T cells sorted from blood. Subset given: CD45RA-negative fraction. The receptor set was obtained from a woman aged 30 to 39 in good health.

This clone was seen ten or more times. The chain combines TRBV19 with TRBJ2-2, with 9 nucleotides matching TRBD1. With 8 bases clipped from V and 7 bases from J, the junction kept 14 bases outside the gene matches. Germline-derived CDR1 and CDR2 are LNHDA and SQIVND (reference sequence). This CDR3 is 16 amino acids long. CDR3 region: CASSQWGTGNGGELFF. The CDR3 DNA reads as TGTGCCAGTTCCCAATGGGGGACAGGGAACGGCGGGGAGCTGTTTTTT.

This rearrangement joins TRBV4-1 to TRBJ2-3, with TRBD2 matching over 7 bases. Germline values: CDR1 MGHRA, CDR2 YSYEKL. The CDR3 has 16 residues. V was clipped by 0 bases and J by 1 base; unmatched bases: 4. The CDR3 loop is CASSQEPAGGTDTQYF. The DNA of the CDR3 is TGCGCCAGCAGCCAAGAGCCTGCGGGGGGCACAGATACGCAGTATTTT.

This clone was seen only once. The chain uses TRBV5-1 and TRBJ2-3; D is possibly TRBD2 (6 bases). V was shortened by 4 bases and J by 1 base, with 16 bases between the two germline ends. This CDR3 comprises 16 residues. Per the germline V gene, CDR1 is SGHRS and CDR2 is YFSETQ. CDR3 sequence reads: CASSIHGASGTDTQYF. For the CDR3, the DNA is TGCGCCAGCAGCATACACGGGGCTAGCGGCACAGATACGCAGTATTTT.

The V and J genes are TRBV27 and TRBJ2-7; 9 positions match TRBD1. The CDR3 has 15 residues. The trim removed 2 bases at V and 3 bases at J, leaving 5 bases unmatched. The germline gives CDR1 MNHEY, CDR2 SMNVEV (reference sequence). The CDR3: CASSLGTGTLYEQYF. The DNA for the CDR3 is TGTGCCAGCAGTTTAGGGACAGGGACACTCTACGAGCAGTACTTC.

The chain recombines TRBV11-2 with TRBJ2-7, with 7 bases identical to TRBD1. The CDR3 extends over 15 amino acids. J was trimmed by 0 bases and V by 3 bases; bases with no gene match: 5. Germline CDR1 SGHAT, CDR2 FQNNGV. CDR3 sequence reads: CASSFLRDSSYEQYF. CDR3 nucleotide sequence: TGTGCCAGCAGCTTCCTTAGGGACAGCTCCTACGAGCAGTACTTC.

This clone showed up many times. The chain has TRBV10-3 and TRBJ2-3; 8 nucleotides agree with TRBD2. In germline, CDR1 is ENHRY, CDR2 SYGVKD. V shed 10 bases and J 2 bases; nucleotides not matched to a gene: 14. The CDR3 contains 16 residues. The CDR3 coding sequence is TGTGCCACCGCGCAGGGTAGCGGGGCCTTCACAGATACGCAGTATTTT. It codes for CATAQGSGAFTDTQYF.

The V gene is TRBV21-1, the J gene TRBJ2-3. TRBV21-1 is a pseudogene. The CDR3 totals 14 residues. DNA for the CDR3: TGTGCCAGCAGCCCACGGGGCCTCACAGATACGCAGTATTTT. It specifies CASSPRGLTDTQYF.

V is TRBV19 and J is TRBJ1-3; no clear D gene. The CDR3 contains 12 residues. V lost 3 bases and J 3 bases, leaving 3 bases between the germline ends. CDR1 and CDR2 (germline): LNHDA, SQIVND (reference sequence). CDR3 sequence (DNA): TGTGCCAGTAGTATTTATGGAAACACCATATATTTT. It is translated as CASSIYGNTIYF.

This clone was counted a single time. The chain combines TRBV4-2 with TRBJ2-7; D is uncertain. Germline V gene sequence: CDR1 LGHNA, CDR2 YNFKEQ. The V end was cut by 5 bases, the J end by 5 bases, with 16 bases between. The CDR3 length is 14 residues. The CDR3 protein is CASSAAGPLNEQYF. The CDR3, as DNA: TGTGCCAGCAGCGCCGCCGGGCCCTTGAACGAGCAGTACTTC.

V and J are TRBV4-1 and TRBJ2-7, with a possible D match to TRBD2 (5 bases). V gave up 0 bases and J gave up 0 bases, with 12 bases separating them. Per germline, CDR1 MGHRA and CDR2 YSYEKL. The CDR3 loop spans 16 amino acids. The CDR3 sequence: CASSQDTGLRSYEQYF. Here the CDR3 DNA reads TGCGCCAGCAGCCAAGATACCGGACTGCGCTCCTACGAGCAGTACTTC.

The chain recombines TRBV21-1 with TRBJ1-2. TRBV21-1 is tagged as a pseudogene. The CDR3 covers 15 residues. CDR3: CASTSLRIKYYGYTF. CDR3 bases: TGTGCCAGCACCTCACTCCGAATTAAGTACTATGGCTACACCTTC.

The CDR3 loop reads CASSSSSGRAYTQYF. In nucleotides, the CDR3 is TGTGCCAGCAGCTCCTCTAGCGGGAGGGCCTATACGCAGTATTTT. The chain employs TRBV7-3 and TRBJ2-3; 12 bases fit TRBD2. Trimming at V came to 4 bases and at J to 7 bases, leaving 6 bases not matched to a gene. This CDR3 comprises 15 residues. Germline lookup yields CDR1 SGHTA and CDR2 FQGTGA.

This clone was counted only a few times. A much larger clone lies a single base off, so this may be a read error. The chain joins TRBV28 to TRBJ2-6; no clear D. Germline assignment: CDR1 MDHEN and CDR2 SYDVKM. This CDR3 is built from 12 residues. Between the trimmed V and J ends, which lost 3 bases and 3 bases, there was a span of 0 bases. CDR3 DNA sequence: TGTGCCAGCAGTTTTGGGGCCAACGTCCTGACTTTC. It specifies CASSFGANVLTF.

The chain recombines TRBV27 with TRBJ2-1; D gene uncertain. V was shortened by 7 bases and J by 8 bases, with 18 bases between the two germline ends. The CDR3 totals 14 residues. Germline V gives CDR1 MNHEY, CDR2 SMNVEV (reference sequence). The CDR3 nucleotides read TGTGCCAGCATCCAGTCAAGGGATATAGATGAGCAGTTCTTC. It encodes CASIQSRDIDEQFF.

This clone was seen once. The V gene is TRBV7-8, the J gene TRBJ2-5; D remains ambiguous. V lost 6 bases to trimming and J lost 3 bases, with 11 bases between them. This CDR3 is 13 amino acids long. The germline V gene encodes CDR1 SGHVS and CDR2 FQNEAQ. CDR3: CASSGRDKETQYF. CDR3 nucleotides: TGTGCCAGCAGTGGTCGAGATAAAGAGACCCAGTACTTC. Variable domain in full (rest from reference TRBV7-8 and TRBJ2-5): GAGVSQSPRYKVAKRGQDVALRCDPISGHVSLFWYQQALGQGPEFLTYFQNEAQLDKSGLPSDRFFAERPEGSVSTLKIQRTQQEDSAVYLCASSGRDKETQYFGPGTRLLVL.

The chain joins TRBV7-2 to TRBJ1-5; D call uncertain. The CDR3 totals 14 residues. Per the germline V gene, CDR1 is SGHTA and CDR2 is FQGNSA. The V end lost 3 bases, the J end lost 9 bases, and 15 bases lay between the germline ends. The CDR3 DNA sequence: TGTGCCAGCAGCTTGGCCGCTCAAGCTGTGCCCCAGCATTTT. It translates to CASSLAAQAVPQHF.

The chain links TRBV6-6 to TRBJ1-2, with D hard to call. Trimming removed 6 bases at V and 4 bases at J, with 9 bases between. The CDR3 has 12 residues. CDR1 MNHNY and CDR2 SVGAGI come from the germline V gene (reference sequence). Here the CDR3 DNA reads TGTGCCAGCAGCCCCTCTACCTATGGCTACACCTTC. Translated, it gives CASSPSTYGYTF.

Comments on this clone: A clone one base away is much larger, so this may be a read error. This specimen includes other DNA sequences encoding the same CDR3. V gene TRBV11-3 combines with J gene TRBJ2-2, with unresolved D. With 1 base removed from V and 1 base from J, the gap between germline ends came to 4 bases. Germline lookup yields CDR1 SGHNT and CDR2 YENEEA. This CDR3 is 14 amino acids long. Written as DNA, the CDR3 is TGTGCCAGCAGCTTAGTCGGGAACACCGGGGAGCTGTTTTTT. Residues: CASSLVGNTGELFF. The complete variable domain, with remaining parts taken from reference TRBV11-3 and TRBJ2-2, reads EAGVVQSPRYKIIEKKQPVAFWCNPISGHNTLYWYLQNLGQGPELLIRYENEEAVDDSQLPKDRFSAERLKGVDSTLKIQPAELGDSAVYLCASSLVGNTGELFFGEGSRLTVL.

Many counts were recorded for this clone. V and J are TRBV6-6 and TRBJ2-7; 13 nucleotides match TRBD2. Germline values: CDR1 MNHNY, CDR2 SVGAGI (reference sequence). The V and J ends lost 5 bases and 8 bases, in that order; junction bases with no gene match: 6. The CDR3 has 14 residues. The CDR3 DNA follows: TGTGCCAGCAGTCCTGGGACTAGCGGGAAGCAGCAGTACTTC. It encodes CASSPGTSGKQQYF.

The V and J genes are TRBV10-1 and TRBJ2-2; D call uncertain. Trimming left V 3 bases short and J 1 base short, with 3 bases between. The CDR3 is 13 amino acids. Germline CDR1 reads WNHNN; CDR2 reads SYGVQD (reference sequence). CDR3 sequence: CASSEQNTGELFF. The CDR3 DNA sequence: TGCGCCAGCAGTGAACAGAACACCGGGGAGCTGTTTTTT.

The rearrangement links TRBV6-1 to TRBJ2-7; D is unclear. With 1 base removed from V and 7 bases from J, the gap between germline ends came to 17 bases. Germline V gene data show CDR1 as MNHNS and CDR2 as SASEGT. The CDR3 length is 15 residues. As DNA, the CDR3 is TGTGCCAGCAGTGAAGTCTGGACCCGGCGTGGAGAGCAGTACTTC. The encoded protein is CASSEVWTRRGEQYF.

The chain employs TRBV9 and TRBJ2-3; no clear D. The germline V and J ends were trimmed by 4 bases and 0 bases, with 9 bases remaining between them. CDR1 is SGDLS and CDR2 is YYNGEE in the germline V gene. The CDR3 loop spans 14 amino acids. The CDR3 here is CASSLPASTDTQYF. Here the CDR3 DNA reads TGTGCCAGCAGCTTACCCGCTAGCACAGATACGCAGTATTTT. Supplemented by reference TRBV9 and TRBJ2-3, the full variable domain reads DSGVTQTPKHLITATGQRVTLRCSPRSGDLSVYWYQQSLDQGLQFLIQYYNGEERAKGNILERFSAQQFPDLHSELNLSSLELGDSALYFCASSLPASTDTQYFGPGTRLTVL.

On this clone: A much larger clonotype is one base distant, so this may be a read error. This chain uses TRBV7-9 with TRBJ2-7, with TRBD1 identical over 7 bases. After removal of 4 bases from V and 0 bases from J, the junction contained 0 bases not matched to a gene. The CDR3 totals 13 residues. Germline assignment: CDR1 SEHNR and CDR2 FQNEAQ (reference sequence). CDR3 amino acids: CASSSGGSYEQYF. The DNA for the CDR3 is TGTGCCAGCAGCTCAGGGGGCTCCTACGAGCAGTACTTC.